Only a few counts were recorded for the clone carrying this T cell receptor (beta chain). Its antigen is not identified. The TCRbeta library was prepared with unique molecular identifiers. TCRdb fed the PCR reads into MiXCR, producing one record per CDR3 protein. The data contain about 100,000 distinct CDR3 sequences, about 6% of them seen just once; the ten biggest clones take up 20% to 25%. The data stem from a study of T-cell reconstitution after alpha-beta-depleted transplantation in children. Overall study findings and caveats: Several hundred graft clones that had expanded were reportedly the source of alpha-beta T cells about two months after transplant.

The V end lost 3 bases, the J end lost 8 bases, and 13 bases lay between the germline ends. The germline V gene has CDR1 LGHNA and CDR2 YSLEER. The CDR3 consists of 13 residues. This clonotype was obtained from a male patient aged 2-10 years who had a stem cell transplant for acute lymphoblastic leukemia, so the T cells may come from the graft donor. The sequencing here drew on PBMCs, mostly from graft donor cells, taken 360 days after TCRalphabeta/CD19-depleted stem cell transplant. V is TRBV4-3 and J is TRBJ1-2; D is possibly TRBD1 (6 bases). The CDR3 DNA reads as TGCGCCAGCAGCCAGGGGGGGGCGCGAGGCTACACCTTC. Translation: CASSQGGARGYTF.